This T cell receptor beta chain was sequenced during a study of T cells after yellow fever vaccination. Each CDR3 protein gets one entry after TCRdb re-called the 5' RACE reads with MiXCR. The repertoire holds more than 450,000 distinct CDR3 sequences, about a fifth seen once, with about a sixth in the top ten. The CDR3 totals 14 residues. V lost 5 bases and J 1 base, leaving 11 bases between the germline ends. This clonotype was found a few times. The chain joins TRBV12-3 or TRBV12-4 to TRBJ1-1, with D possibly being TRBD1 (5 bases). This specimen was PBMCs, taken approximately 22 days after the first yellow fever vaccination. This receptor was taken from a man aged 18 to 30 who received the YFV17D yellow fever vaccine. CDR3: CASSQGSGNTEAFF. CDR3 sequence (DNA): TGTGCCAGCAGTCAGGGATCGGGGAACACTGAAGCTTTCTTT.